Listed below are T cell receptor beta chains from one sample, sequenced in a study of blood T cell repertoires in COVID-19. The protocol was immunoSEQ multiplex PCR, while the TCRdb copy is restricted to in-frame clones and leaves out a portion. This sample carries roughly 190,000 clones, about 85% of them seen once, and the ten largest clones take 2% to 2.5%. The sample was PBMCs or T cells enriched from blood (not recorded which). These receptors all come from a woman in her twenties or thirties who had recovered from COVID-19. Each CDR3 is given with its conserved first and last residue.

cdr3_length: 15; v_call: TRBV19; cdr3_aa: CASSITTGGTGELFF
cdr3_length: 17; v_call: TRBV4-3; cdr3_aa: CASSQDWDGQGAEKLFF
cdr3_length: 14; v_call: TRBV5-1; cdr3_aa: CASSLETSTRGYTF
cdr3_length: 14; v_call: TRBV9; cdr3_aa: CASSVDSTNEKLFF
cdr3_length: 14; v_call: TRBV11-3; cdr3_aa: CASSLGGLASEQFF
cdr3_length: 12; v_call: TRBV29-1; cdr3_aa: CSVAGAGNEQFF
cdr3_length: 16; v_call: TRBV5-6; cdr3_aa: CASSFYATTSTDTQYF
cdr3_length: 15; v_call: TRBV3-1/TRBV3-2; cdr3_aa: CASSVRYRENTEAFF
cdr3_length: 13; v_call: TRBV10-2; cdr3_aa: CASNSQGMTEAFF
cdr3_length: 15; v_call: TRBV6-2/TRBV6-3; cdr3_aa: CASSYSRGSSYEQYF
cdr3_length: 15; v_call: TRBV28; cdr3_aa: CASSPRADRVNEQFF
cdr3_length: 17; v_call: TRBV28; cdr3_aa: CASSPDRVALMADTQYF
cdr3_length: 14; v_call: TRBV9; cdr3_aa: CASSSRDSEYGYTF
cdr3_length: 13; v_call: TRBV12-3/TRBV12-4; cdr3_aa: CASSLLSTGELFF
cdr3_length: 14; v_call: TRBV11-3; cdr3_aa: CASSLGWGAGELFF
cdr3_length: 15; v_call: TRBV6-5; cdr3_aa: CASSYGFAGNYGYTF
cdr3_length: 15; v_call: TRBV2; cdr3_aa: CASTKSGGGGETQYF
cdr3_length: 15; v_call: TRBV7-2; cdr3_aa: CASSLTGQGSDTQYF
cdr3_length: 15; v_call: TRBV12-5; cdr3_aa: CASGLAAGLNSPLHF
cdr3_length: 19; v_call: TRBV10-3; cdr3_aa: CAISAGTSGGILTQETQYF
cdr3_length: 14; v_call: TRBV24-1; cdr3_aa: CATSEKTPNTEAFF
cdr3_length: 16; v_call: TRBV6-5; cdr3_aa: CASSYSFGTGRNEQFF
cdr3_length: 16; v_call: TRBV11-2; cdr3_aa: CASSLEPGLGSYEQYF
cdr3_length: 15; v_call: TRBV14; cdr3_aa: CASSQGPLGYYGYTF
cdr3_length: 12; v_call: TRBV24-1; cdr3_aa: CASSPGANVLTF
cdr3_length: 16; v_call: TRBV15; cdr3_aa: CATERTGGRYNYGYTF
cdr3_length: 15; v_call: TRBV12-5; cdr3_aa: CASGLVTGLASPLHF
cdr3_length: 14; v_call: TRBV19; cdr3_aa: CASSIRGQLVGYTF
cdr3_length: 16; v_call: TRBV21-1; cdr3_aa: CASHNMTGHSGNTIYF
cdr3_length: 16; v_call: TRBV7-9; cdr3_aa: CASSPTGTVRVDEQFF
cdr3_length: 18; v_call: TRBV4-1; cdr3_aa: CASSHLWRGDGFNEKLFF
cdr3_length: 14; v_call: TRBV7-3; cdr3_aa: CASSLNGLANEQFF
cdr3_length: 15; v_call: TRBV9; cdr3_aa: CASSSPGQGVTEAFF
cdr3_length: 15; v_call: TRBV7-8; cdr3_aa: CASSLVQGTFNEQFF
cdr3_length: 12; v_call: TRBV5-1; cdr3_aa: CASSYRVGELFF
cdr3_length: 14; v_call: TRBV27; cdr3_aa: CASSLSNGIYGYTF
cdr3_length: 11; v_call: TRBV11-3; cdr3_aa: CASSRQDRETF
cdr3_length: 16; v_call: TRBV5-4; cdr3_aa: CASSRRLAGGRSEQFF
cdr3_length: 15; v_call: TRBV30; cdr3_aa: CAWSVLRTPNTEAFF
cdr3_length: 14; v_call: TRBV28; cdr3_aa: CASTRTGGQETQYF
cdr3_length: 16; v_call: TRBV4-1; cdr3_aa: CASSQDGTGAHQPQHF
cdr3_length: 13; v_call: TRBV10-3; cdr3_aa: CAISELQNTEAFF
cdr3_length: 13; v_call: TRBV14; cdr3_aa: CASSQDMNTEAFF
cdr3_length: 15; v_call: TRBV5-6; cdr3_aa: CASSLGTALVSPLHF
cdr3_length: 16; v_call: TRBV6-2/TRBV6-3; cdr3_aa: CASSPTGGRANTEAFF
cdr3_length: 13; v_call: TRBV18; cdr3_aa: CASSTDNQETQYF
cdr3_length: 12; v_call: TRBV6-2/TRBV6-3; cdr3_aa: CASSYQGDTQYF
cdr3_length: 14; v_call: TRBV20-1; cdr3_aa: CSASRATGHYEQYF
cdr3_length: 14; v_call: TRBV30; cdr3_aa: CAWSREISQNTIYF
cdr3_length: 16; v_call: TRBV10-3; cdr3_aa: CAISETPGLEGGKAFF